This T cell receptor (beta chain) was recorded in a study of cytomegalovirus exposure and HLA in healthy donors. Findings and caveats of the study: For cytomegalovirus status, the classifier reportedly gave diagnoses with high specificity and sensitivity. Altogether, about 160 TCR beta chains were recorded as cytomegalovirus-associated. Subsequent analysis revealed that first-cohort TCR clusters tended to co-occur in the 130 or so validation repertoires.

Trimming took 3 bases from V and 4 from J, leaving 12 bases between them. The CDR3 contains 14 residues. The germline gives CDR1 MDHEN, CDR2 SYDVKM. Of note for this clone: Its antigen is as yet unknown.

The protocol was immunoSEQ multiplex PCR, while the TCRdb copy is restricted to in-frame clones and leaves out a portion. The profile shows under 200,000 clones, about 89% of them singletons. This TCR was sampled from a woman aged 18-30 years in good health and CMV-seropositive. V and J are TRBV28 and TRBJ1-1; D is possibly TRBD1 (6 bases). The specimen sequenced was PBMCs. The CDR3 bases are TGTGCCAGCAGTTTGGCGACAGGAGCCACTGAAGCTTTCTTT. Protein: CASSLATGATEAFF. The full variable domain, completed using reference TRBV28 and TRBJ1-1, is DVKVTQSSRYLVKRTGEKVFLECVQDMDHENMFWYRQDPGLGLRLIYFSYDVKMKEKGDIPEGYSVSREKKERFSLILESASTNQTSMYLCASSLATGATEAFFGQGTRLTVV.